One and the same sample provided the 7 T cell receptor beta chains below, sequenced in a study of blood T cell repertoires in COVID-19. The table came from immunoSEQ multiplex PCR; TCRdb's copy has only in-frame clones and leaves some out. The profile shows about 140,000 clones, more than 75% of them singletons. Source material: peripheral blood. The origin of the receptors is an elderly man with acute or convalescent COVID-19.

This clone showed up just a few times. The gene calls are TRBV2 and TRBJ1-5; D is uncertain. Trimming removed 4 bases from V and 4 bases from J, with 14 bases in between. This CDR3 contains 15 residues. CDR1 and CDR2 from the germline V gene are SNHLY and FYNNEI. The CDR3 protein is CASSANSGTNQPQHF. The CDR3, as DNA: TGTGCCAGCAGTGCCAACTCGGGAACGAATCAGCCCCAGCATTTT.

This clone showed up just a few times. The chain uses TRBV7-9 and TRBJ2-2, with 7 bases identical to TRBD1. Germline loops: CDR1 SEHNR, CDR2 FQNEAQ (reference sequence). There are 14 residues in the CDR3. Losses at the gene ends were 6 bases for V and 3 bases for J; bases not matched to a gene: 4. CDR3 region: CASRRQGDTGELFF. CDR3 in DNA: TGTGCCAGCAGGCGGCAGGGGGACACCGGGGAGCTGTTTTTT.

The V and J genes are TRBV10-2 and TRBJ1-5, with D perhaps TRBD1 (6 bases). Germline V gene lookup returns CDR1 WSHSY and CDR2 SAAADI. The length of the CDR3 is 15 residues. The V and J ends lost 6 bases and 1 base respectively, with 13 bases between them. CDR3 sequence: CASRGGGASNQPQHF. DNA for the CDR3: TGCGCCAGCAGGGGAGGGGGGGCGAGCAATCAGCCCCAGCATTTT.

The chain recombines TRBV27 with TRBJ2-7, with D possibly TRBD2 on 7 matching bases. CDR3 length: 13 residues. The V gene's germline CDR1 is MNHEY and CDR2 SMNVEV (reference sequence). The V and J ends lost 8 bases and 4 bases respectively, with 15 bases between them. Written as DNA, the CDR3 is TGTGCCAGCCGGAAGGGGGGGCGGTACGAGCAGTACTTC. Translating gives CASRKGGRYEQYF.

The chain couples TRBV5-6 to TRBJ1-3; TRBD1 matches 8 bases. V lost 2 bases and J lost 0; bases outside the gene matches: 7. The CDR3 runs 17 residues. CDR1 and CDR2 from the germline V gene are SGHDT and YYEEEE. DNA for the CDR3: TGTGCCAGCAGCTTTAGGACAGGGAGCGGCTCTGGAAACACCATATATTTT. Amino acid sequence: CASSFRTGSGSGNTIYF.

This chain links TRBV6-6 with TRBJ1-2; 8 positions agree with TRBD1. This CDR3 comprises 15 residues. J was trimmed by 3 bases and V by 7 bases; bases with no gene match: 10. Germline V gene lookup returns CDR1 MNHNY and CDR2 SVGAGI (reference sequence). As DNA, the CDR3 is TGTGCCAGCAAACCGGACAGGGATTTCGACTATGGCTACACCTTC. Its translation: CASKPDRDFDYGYTF.

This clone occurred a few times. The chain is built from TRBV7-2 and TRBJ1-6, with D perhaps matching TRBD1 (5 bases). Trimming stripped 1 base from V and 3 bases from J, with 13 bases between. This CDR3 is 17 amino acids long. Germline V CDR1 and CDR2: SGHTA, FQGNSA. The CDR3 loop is CASSLGVFGGYNSPLHF. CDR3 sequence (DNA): TGTGCCAGCAGCTTAGGGGTTTTCGGGGGCTATAATTCACCCCTCCACTTT.